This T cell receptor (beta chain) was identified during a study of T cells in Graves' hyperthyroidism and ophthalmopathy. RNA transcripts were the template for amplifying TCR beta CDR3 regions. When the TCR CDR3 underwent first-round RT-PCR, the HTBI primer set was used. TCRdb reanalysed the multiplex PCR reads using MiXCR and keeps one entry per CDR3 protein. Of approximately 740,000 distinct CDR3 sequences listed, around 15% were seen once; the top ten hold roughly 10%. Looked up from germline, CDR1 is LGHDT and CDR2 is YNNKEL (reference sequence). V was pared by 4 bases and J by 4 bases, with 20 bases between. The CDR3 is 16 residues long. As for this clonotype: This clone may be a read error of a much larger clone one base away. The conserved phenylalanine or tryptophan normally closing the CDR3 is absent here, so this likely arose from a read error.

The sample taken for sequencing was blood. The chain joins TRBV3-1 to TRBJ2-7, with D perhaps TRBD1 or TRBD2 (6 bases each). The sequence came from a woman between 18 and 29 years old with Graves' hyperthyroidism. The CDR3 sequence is CASSPGGRDKGYEQYL. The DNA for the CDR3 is TGTGCCAGCAGCCCCGGGGGCAGGGACAAGGGGTACGAGCAGTACTTG.